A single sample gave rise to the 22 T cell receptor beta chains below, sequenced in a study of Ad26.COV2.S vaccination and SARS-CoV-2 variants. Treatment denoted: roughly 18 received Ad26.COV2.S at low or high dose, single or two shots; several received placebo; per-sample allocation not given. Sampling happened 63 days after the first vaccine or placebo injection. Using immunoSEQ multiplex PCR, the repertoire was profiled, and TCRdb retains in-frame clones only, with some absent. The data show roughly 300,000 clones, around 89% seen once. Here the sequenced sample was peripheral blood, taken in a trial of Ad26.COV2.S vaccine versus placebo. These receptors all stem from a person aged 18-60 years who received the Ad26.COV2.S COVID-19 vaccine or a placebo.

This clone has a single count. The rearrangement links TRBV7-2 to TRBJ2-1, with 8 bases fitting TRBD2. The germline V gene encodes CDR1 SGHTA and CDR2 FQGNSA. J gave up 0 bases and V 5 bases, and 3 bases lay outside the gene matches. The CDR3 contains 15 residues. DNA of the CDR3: TGTGCCAGCAGCGACACTAGCGGCTCCTACAATGAGCAGTTCTTC. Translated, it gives CASSDTSGSYNEQFF.

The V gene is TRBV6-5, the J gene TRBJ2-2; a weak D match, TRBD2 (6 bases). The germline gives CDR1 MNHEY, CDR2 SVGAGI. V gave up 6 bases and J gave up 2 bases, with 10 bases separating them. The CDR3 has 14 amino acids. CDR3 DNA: TGTGCCAGCAGACCTAGCGAAAACACCGGGGAGCTGTTTTTT. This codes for CASRPSENTGELFF.

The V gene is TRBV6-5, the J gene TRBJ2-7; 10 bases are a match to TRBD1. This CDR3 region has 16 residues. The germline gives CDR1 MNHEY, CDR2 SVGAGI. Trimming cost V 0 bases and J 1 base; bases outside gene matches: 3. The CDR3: CASSYSGGQGSYEQYF. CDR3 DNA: TGTGCCAGCAGTTACTCGGGGGGACAGGGGTCCTACGAGCAGTACTTC.

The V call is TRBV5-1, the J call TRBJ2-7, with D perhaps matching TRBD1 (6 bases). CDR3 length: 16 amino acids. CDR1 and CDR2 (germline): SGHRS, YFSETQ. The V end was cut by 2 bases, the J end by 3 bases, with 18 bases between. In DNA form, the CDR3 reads TGCGCCAGCAGCTTCTCTATTACAGGGAGTAACTACGAGCAGTACTTC. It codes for CASSFSITGSNYEQYF. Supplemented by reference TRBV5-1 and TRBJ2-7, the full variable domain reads KAGVTQTPRYLIKTRGQQVTLSCSPISGHRSVSWYQQTPGQGLQFLFEYFSETQRNKGNFPGRFSGRQFSNSRSEMNVSTLELGDSALYLCASSFSITGSNYEQYFGPGTRLTVT.

The CDR3 region has the DNA TGTGCCAGCAGCTTAGGCAGGGTTTCCCCTAGGTATGGCTACACCTTC. It encodes CASSLGRVSPRYGYTF. This chain uses TRBV5-4 with TRBJ1-2; D is possibly TRBD1 (5 bases). The V end was cut by 2 bases, the J end by 5 bases, with 19 bases between. Germline CDR1 reads SGHNT; CDR2 reads YYREEE (reference sequence). The CDR3 is made up of 16 amino acids.

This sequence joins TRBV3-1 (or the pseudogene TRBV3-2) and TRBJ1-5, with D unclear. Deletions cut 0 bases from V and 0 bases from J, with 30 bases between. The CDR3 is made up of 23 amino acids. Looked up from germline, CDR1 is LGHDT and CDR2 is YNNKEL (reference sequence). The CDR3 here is CASSQEYSQYGSNPRNSNQPQHF. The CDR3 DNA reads TGTGCCAGCAGCCAAGAATATTCCCAGTACGGATCAAACCCCCGGAATAGCAATCAGCCCCAGCATTTT.

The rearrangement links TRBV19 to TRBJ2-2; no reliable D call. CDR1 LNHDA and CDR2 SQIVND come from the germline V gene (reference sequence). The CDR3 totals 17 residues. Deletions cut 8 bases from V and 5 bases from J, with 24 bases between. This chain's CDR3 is CASSSGLTFGRTGELFF. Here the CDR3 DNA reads TGTGCCAGTTCCTCCGGCCTCACCTTTGGCAGAACCGGGGAGCTGTTTTTT.

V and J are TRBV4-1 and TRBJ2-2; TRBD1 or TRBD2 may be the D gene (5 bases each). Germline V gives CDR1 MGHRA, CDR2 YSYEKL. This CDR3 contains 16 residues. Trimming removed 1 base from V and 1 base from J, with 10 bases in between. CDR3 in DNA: TGCGCCAGCAGCCAAGTACCTGGGGGGAACACCGGGGAGCTGTTTTTT. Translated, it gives CASSQVPGGNTGELFF.

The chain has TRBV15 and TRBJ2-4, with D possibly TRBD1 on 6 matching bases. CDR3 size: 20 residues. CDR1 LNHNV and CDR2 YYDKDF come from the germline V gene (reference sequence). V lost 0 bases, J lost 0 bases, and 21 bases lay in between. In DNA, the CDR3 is TGTGCCACCAGCAGAGATCGGCTACGAGACAGGAGACTAGCCAAAAACATTCAGTACTTC. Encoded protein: CATSRDRLRDRRLAKNIQYF. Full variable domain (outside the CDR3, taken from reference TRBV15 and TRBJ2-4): DAMVIQNPRYQVTQFGKPVTLSCSQTLNHNVMYWYQQKSSQAPKLLFHYYDKDFNNEADTPDNFQSRRPNTSFCFLDIRSPGLGDTAMYLCATSRDRLRDRRLAKNIQYFGAGTRLSVL.

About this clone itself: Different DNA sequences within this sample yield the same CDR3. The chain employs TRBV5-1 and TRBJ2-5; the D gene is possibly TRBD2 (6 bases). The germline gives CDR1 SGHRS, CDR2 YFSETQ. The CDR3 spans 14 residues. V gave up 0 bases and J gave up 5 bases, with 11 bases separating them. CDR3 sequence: CASSLAAGRETQYF. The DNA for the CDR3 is TGCGCCAGCAGCTTGGCAGCGGGCAGGGAGACCCAGTACTTC.

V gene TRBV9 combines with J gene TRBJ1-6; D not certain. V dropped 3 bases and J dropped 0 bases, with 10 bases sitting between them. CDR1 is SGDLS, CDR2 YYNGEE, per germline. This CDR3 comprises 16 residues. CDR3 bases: TGTGCCAGCAGCGGTCCAGATCGCTCCTATAATTCACCCCTCCACTTT. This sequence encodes CASSGPDRSYNSPLHF.

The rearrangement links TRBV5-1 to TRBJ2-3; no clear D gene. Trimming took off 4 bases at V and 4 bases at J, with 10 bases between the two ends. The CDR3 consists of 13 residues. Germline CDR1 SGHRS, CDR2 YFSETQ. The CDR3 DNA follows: TGCGCCAGCAGCCTTCTAGTTGCAGATACGCAGTATTTT. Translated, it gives CASSLLVADTQYF.

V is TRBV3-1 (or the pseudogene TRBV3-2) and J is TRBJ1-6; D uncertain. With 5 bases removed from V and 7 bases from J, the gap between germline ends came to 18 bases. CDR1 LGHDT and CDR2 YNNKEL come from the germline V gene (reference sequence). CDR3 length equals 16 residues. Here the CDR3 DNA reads TGTGCCAGCAGCTCAAGTTCGGGTGCGTGGAATTCACCCCTCCACTTT. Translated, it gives CASSSSSGAWNSPLHF.

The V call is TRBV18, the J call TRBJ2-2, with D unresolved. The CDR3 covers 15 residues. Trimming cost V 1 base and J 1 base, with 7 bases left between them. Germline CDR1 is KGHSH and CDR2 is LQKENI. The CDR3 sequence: CASSPQTRNTGELFF. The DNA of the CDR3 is TGTGCCAGCTCACCACAAACAAGGAACACCGGGGAGCTGTTTTTT.

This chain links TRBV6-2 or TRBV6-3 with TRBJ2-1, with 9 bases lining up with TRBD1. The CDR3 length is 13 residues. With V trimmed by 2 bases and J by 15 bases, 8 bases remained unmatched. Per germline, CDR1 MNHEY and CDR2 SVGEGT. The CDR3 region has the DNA TGTGCCAGCAGTTACCCGGCCCGGGACAGGGCGTTCTTC. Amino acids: CASSYPARDRAFF.

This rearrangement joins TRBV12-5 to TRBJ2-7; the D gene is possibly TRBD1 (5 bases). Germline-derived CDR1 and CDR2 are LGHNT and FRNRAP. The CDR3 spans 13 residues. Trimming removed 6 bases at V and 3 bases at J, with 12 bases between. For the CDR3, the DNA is TGTGCTAGTGGCTCCCCGGACAACTACGAGCAGTACTTC. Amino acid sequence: CASGSPDNYEQYF.

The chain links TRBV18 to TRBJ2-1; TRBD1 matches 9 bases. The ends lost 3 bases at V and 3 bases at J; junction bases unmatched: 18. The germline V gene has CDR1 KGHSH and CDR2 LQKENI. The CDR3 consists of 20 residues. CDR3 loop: CASSPRSGTGYSIVYNEQFF. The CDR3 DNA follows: TGTGCCAGCTCACCCCGGTCCGGGACAGGGTATTCTATAGTCTACAATGAGCAGTTCTTC.

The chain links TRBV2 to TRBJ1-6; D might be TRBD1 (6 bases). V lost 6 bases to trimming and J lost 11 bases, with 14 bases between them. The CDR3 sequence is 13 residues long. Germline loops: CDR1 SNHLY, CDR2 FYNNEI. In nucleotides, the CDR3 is TGTGCCAGCAGGCTGTCACAGGGCACACCCCTCCACTTT. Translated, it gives CASRLSQGTPLHF.

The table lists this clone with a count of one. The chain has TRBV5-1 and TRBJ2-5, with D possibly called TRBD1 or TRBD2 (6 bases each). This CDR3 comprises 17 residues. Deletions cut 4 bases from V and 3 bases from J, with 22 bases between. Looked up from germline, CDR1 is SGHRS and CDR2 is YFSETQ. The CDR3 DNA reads TGCGCCAGCAGCGGGCTAGGAGGGGGGCAGGCTGAAGAGACCCAGTACTTC. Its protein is CASSGLGGGQAEETQYF.

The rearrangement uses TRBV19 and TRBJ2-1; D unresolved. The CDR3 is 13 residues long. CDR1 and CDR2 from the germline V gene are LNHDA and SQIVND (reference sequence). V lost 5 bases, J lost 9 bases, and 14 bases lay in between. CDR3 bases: TGTGCCAGTAGTCTCGACCACCCCGGTGAGCAGTTCTTC. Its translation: CASSLDHPGEQFF.

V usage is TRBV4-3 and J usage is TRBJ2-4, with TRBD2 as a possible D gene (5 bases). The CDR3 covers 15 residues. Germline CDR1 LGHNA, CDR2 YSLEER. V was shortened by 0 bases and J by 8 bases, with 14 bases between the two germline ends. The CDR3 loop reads CASSQDKGAEDIQYF. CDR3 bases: TGCGCCAGCAGCCAAGATAAGGGAGCCGAGGACATTCAGTACTTC.

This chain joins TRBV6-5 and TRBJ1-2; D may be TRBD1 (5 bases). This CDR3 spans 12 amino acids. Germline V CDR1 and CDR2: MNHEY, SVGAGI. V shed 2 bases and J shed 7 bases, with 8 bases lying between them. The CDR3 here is CASSYGGSGYTF. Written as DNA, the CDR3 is TGTGCCAGCAGTTACGGGGGAAGTGGCTACACCTTC.